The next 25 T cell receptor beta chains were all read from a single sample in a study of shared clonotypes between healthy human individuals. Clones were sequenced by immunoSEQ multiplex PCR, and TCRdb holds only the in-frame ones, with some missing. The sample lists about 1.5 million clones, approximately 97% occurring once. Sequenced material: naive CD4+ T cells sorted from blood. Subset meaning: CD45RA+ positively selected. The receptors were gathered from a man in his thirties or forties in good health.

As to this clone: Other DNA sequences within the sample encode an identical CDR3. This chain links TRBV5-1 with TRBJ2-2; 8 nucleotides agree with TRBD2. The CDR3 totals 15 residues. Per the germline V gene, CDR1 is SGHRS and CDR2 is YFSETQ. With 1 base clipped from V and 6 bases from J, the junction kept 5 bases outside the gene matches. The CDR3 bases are TGCGCCAGCAGCTTGACTAGCGGATCGTCCGGGGAGCTGTTTTTT. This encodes CASSLTSGSSGELFF.

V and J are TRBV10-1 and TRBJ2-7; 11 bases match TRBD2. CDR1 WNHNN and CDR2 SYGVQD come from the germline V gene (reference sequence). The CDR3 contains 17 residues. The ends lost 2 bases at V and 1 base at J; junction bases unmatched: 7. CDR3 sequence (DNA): TGCGCCAGCAGTGAGAAGGTGCTAGCGGGAGGTTCCTACGAGCAGTACTTC. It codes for CASSEKVLAGGSYEQYF.

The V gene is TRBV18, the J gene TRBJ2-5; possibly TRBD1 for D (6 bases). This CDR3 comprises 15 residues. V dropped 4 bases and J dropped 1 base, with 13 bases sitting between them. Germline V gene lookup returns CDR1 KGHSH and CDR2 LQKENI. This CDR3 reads CASSLQGAVQETQYF. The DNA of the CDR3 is TGTGCCAGCTCACTACAGGGAGCGGTCCAAGAGACCCAGTACTTC.

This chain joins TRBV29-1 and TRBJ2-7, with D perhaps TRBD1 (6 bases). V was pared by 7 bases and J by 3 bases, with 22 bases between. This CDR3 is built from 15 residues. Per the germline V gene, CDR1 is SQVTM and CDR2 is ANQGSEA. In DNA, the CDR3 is TGCAGCGCTACCCACGGGCAGGGGATTAACTACGAGCAGTACTTC. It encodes CSATHGQGINYEQYF.

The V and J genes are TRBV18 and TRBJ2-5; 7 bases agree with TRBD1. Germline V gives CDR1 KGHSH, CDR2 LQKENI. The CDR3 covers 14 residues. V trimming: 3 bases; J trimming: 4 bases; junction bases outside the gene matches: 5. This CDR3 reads CASSPVRGRETQYF. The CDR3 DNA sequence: TGTGCCAGCTCACCGGTGAGGGGGCGAGAGACCCAGTACTTC.

CDR3: CASSVGVRGEGETQYF. CDR3 DNA sequence: TGTGCCAGCAGCGTAGGGGTGAGGGGGGAAGGAGAGACCCAGTACTTC. V usage is TRBV9 and J usage is TRBJ2-5; D possibly matches TRBD1 or TRBD2 (6 bases each). The ends were cut back, 0 bases at V and 4 bases at J, with 16 bases in the middle. This CDR3 is built from 16 residues. Germline values: CDR1 SGDLS, CDR2 YYNGEE.

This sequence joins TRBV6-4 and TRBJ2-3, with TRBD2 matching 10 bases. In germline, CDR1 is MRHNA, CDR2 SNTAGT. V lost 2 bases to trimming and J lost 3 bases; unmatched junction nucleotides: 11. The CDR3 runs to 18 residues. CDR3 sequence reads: CASSDGASGSWRTDTQYF. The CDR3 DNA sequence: TGTGCCAGCAGTGACGGGGCTAGCGGGAGTTGGCGGACAGATACGCAGTATTTT.

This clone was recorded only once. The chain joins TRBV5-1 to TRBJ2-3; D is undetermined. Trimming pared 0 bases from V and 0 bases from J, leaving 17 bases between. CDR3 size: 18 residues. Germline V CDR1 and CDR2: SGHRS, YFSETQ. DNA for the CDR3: TGCGCCAGCAGCTTGGCGAAGACCTCCTCCCTTAGCACAGATACGCAGTATTTT. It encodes CASSLAKTSSLSTDTQYF. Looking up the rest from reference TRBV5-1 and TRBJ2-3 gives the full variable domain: KAGVTQTPRYLIKTRGQQVTLSCSPISGHRSVSWYQQTPGQGLQFLFEYFSETQRNKGNFPGRFSGRQFSNSRSEMNVSTLELGDSALYLCASSLAKTSSLSTDTQYFGPGTRLTVL.

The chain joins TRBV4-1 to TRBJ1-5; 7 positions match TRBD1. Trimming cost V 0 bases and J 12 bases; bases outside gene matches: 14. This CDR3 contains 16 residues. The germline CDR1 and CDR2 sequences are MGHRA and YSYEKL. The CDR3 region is CASSQEVGQGERFQHF. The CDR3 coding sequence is TGCGCCAGCAGCCAAGAAGTCGGGCAGGGGGAGAGGTTCCAGCATTTT.

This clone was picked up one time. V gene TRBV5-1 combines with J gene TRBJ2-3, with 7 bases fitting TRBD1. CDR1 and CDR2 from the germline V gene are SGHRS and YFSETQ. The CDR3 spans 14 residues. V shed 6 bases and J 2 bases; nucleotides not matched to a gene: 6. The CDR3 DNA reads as TGCGCCAGCACGACAGGGCTTGACACAGATACGCAGTATTTT. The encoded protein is CASTTGLDTDTQYF.

CDR3 in DNA: TGCGCCAGCAGGAGGGAGGGCAGGGGGTCCAATGAGCAGTTCTTC. The encoded protein is CASRREGRGSNEQFF. This chain joins TRBV5-1 and TRBJ2-1; D is tentatively TRBD1 or TRBD2 (7 bases each). This CDR3 spans 15 amino acids. The V and J ends lost 5 bases and 6 bases respectively, with 18 bases between them. CDR1 is SGHRS, CDR2 YFSETQ, per germline.

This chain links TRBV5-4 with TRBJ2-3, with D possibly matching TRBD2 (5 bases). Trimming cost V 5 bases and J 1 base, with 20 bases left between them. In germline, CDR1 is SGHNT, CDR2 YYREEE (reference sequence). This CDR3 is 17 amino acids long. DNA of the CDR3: TGTGCCAGCAGTCGGGATGCACGTCCCCGGGGCACAGATACGCAGTATTTT. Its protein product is CASSRDARPRGTDTQYF.

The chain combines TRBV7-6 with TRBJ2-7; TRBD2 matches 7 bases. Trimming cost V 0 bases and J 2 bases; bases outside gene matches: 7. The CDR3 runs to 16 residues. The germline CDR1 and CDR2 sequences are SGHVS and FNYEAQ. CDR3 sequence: CASSLARAGFAYEQYF. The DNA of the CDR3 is TGTGCCAGCAGCTTAGCTCGAGCGGGGTTCGCCTACGAGCAGTACTTC. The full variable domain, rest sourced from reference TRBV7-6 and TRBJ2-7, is GAGVSQSPRYKVTKRGQDVALRCDPISGHVSLYWYRQALGQGPEFLTYFNYEAQQDKSGLPNDRFSAERPEGSISTLTIQRTEQRDSAMYRCASSLARAGFAYEQYFGPGTRLTVT.

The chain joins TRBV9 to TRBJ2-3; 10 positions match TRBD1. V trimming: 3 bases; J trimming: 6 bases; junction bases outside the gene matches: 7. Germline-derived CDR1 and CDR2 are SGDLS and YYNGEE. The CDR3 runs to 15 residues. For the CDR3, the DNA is TGTGCCAGCAGCGCTGGGGACAGGGGATCGGATACGCAGTATTTT. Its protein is CASSAGDRGSDTQYF. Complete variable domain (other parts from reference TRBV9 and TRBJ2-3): DSGVTQTPKHLITATGQRVTLRCSPRSGDLSVYWYQQSLDQGLQFLIQYYNGEERAKGNILERFSAQQFPDLHSELNLSSLELGDSALYFCASSAGDRGSDTQYFGPGTRLTVL.

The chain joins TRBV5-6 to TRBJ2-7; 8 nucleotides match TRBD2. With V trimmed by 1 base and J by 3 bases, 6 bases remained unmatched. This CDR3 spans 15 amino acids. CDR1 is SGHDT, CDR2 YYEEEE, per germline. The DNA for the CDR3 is TGTGCCAGCAGCTTGTTATCGCGGGAGGTCTACGAGCAGTACTTC. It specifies CASSLLSREVYEQYF.

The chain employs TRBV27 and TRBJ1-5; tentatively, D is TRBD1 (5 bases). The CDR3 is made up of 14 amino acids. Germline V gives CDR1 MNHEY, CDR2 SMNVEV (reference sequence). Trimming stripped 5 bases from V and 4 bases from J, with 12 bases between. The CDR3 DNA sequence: TGTGCCAGCAGTCGGGCAGGGCGAAATCAGCCCCAGCATTTT. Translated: CASSRAGRNQPQHF.

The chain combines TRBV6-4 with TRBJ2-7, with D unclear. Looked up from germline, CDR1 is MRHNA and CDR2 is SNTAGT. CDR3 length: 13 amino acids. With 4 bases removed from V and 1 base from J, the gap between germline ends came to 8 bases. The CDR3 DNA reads TGTGCCAGCAGTGTCCTCCGGTCCTACGAGCAGTACTTC. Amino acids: CASSVLRSYEQYF.

The CDR3 DNA sequence: TGCGCCAGCAGCTTGGTGCAGACCAGCTCTGGAAACACCATATATTTT. This codes for CASSLVQTSSGNTIYF. V is TRBV5-1 and J is TRBJ1-3; D call uncertain. This CDR3 has 16 residues. V was pared by 0 bases and J by 0 bases, with 10 bases between. From germline, CDR1 is SGHRS and CDR2 YFSETQ.

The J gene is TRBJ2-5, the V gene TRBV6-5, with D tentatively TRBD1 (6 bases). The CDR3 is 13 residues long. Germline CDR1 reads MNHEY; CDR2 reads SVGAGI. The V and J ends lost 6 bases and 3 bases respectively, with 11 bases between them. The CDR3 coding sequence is TGTGCCAGCAGACGTCAGGGGAAAGAGACCCAGTACTTC. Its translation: CASRRQGKETQYF.

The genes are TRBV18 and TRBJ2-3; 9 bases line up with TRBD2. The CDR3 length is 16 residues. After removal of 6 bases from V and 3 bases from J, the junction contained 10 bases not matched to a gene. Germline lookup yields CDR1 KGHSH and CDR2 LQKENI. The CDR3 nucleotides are TGTGCCAGCTCGGCCTGGCGGGAGGGCCTGACAGATACGCAGTATTTT. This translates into CASSAWREGLTDTQYF.

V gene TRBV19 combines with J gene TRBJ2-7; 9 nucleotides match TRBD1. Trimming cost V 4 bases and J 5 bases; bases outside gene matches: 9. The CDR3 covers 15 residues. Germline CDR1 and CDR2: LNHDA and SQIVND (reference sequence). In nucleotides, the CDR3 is TGTGCCAGTAGTAGCCCCCGGGACAGGGTCCACGAGCAGTACTTC. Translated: CASSSPRDRVHEQYF.

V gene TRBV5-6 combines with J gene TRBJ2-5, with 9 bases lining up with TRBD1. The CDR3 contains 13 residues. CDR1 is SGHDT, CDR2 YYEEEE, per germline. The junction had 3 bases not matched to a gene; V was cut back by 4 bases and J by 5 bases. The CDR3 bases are TGTGCCAGCAGCGCCGGACAGGGGGAGACCCAGTACTTC. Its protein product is CASSAGQGETQYF.

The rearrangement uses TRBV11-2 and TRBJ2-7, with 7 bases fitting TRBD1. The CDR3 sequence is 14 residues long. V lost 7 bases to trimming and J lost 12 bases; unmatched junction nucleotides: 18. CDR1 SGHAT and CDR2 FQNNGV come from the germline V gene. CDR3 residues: CASTRGQGDMPPYF. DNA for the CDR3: TGTGCCAGCACTAGAGGCCAGGGGGATATGCCTCCGTACTTC.

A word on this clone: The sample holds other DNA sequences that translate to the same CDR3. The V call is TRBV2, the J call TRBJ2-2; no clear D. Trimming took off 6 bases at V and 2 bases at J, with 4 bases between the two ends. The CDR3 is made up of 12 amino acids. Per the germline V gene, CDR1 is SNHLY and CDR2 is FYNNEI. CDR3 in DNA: TGTGCCAGCAGGGAAAACACCGGGGAGCTGTTTTTT. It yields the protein CASRENTGELFF.

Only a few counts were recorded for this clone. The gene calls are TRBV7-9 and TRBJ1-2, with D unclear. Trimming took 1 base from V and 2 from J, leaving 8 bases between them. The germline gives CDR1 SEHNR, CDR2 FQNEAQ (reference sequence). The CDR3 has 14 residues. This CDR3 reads CASSLVNSNYGYTF. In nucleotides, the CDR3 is TGTGCCAGCAGCTTAGTCAACAGCAACTATGGCTACACCTTC.